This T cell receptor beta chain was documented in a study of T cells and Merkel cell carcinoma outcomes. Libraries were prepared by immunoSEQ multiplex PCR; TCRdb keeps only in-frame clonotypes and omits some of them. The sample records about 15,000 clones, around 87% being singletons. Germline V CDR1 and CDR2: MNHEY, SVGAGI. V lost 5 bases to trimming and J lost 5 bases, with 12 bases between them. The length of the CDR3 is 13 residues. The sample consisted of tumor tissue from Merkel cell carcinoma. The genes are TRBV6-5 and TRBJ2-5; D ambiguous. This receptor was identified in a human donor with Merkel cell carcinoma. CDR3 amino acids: CASSGRARETQYF. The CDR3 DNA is TGTGCCAGCAGTGGCCGGGCGAGGGAGACCCAGTACTTC.